This T cell receptor beta chain was observed in a study of blood T cell repertoires in COVID-19 (TCRdb year 2020). With respect to the entire study: Samples covering the acute and convalescent phases of COVID-19 were provided by collaborators in the United States, Italy and Spain. The prospective study material was composed of cDNA or gDNA derived from T cells, B-cell-depleted T cells, or PBMCs. Subjects who had been exposed to COVID-19, were actively infected with it, or had recovered from it provided the deeply sampled blood TCRbeta repertoires that made up the dataset. The repertoires were released in a freely available public database meant as a resource for research on the immune response to SARS-CoV-2. The samples were drawn from two sources: the first 160 participants of the ongoing ImmuneRACE study, and fewer than 1,500 subjects contributed by 6 global collaborators. Nearly every sample came with metadata listing a de-identified subject ID, COVID-19 status, age in years and sex. Where available, HLA class I and class II types were obtained from metadata supplied by the sample provider rather than from assay-based typing.

Overall results and qualifications from the work: Clinical and demographic metadata were provided uncurated, with the amount varying by source and participant.

The CDR3 has 16 amino acids, counting the end cysteine and phenylalanine. The sequence is cut down to CDR3 DNA, 48 bases in frame from base 1. After removal of 5 bases from V and 3 bases from J, the junction retains 9 bases not matched to a gene. CDR1 LNHDA and CDR2 SQIVND were looked up in the germline V gene (reference sequence). TCRbeta CDR3 regions were amplified from genomic DNA by means of the immunoSEQ Assay, a bias-controlled multiplex PCR. Under the source paper's analysis protocol: The number of nucleated cells in each sample was estimated from the amplification of reference gene primers within the assay. To quantify the absolute abundance of each unique TCRbeta CDR3 rearrangement, sequence reads were collapsed and filtered. Productive Simpson clonality was computed per sample as the square root of Simpson's diversity index over productive rearrangements. The source is immuneACCESS, and TCRdb retained only in-frame sequences with V and J called. Part of the clones is not carried over; for the studies checked, unresolved V genes explain less than half of this, and the remainder is unexplained. The V and J calls and clone size are taken from that table; D and trimming were inferred from the DNA. This sample lists 200,000 to 300,000 clones; about nine tenths were detected once. The ten largest account for roughly 3.6% of the sample.

Turning to this clone: There is no known antigen for this receptor. The sample holds no much larger clone one base away, and base qualities are not on file.

Collaborating institutions collected whole blood in K2EDTA tubes following their own protocols. Collaborator samples were shipped for TCRbeta analysis as frozen whole blood, isolated PBMCs, or DNA extracted from either sample type. The sample comprised peripheral blood. The origin of this receptor is a woman aged 40 to 55 with acute or convalescent COVID-19. Rearrangement joined TRBV19 to TRBJ2-3, with TRBD1 matching 9 junction bases. The CDR3 here reads CASSPLTGGWTDTQYF. The nucleotides read TGTGCCAGTAGTCCTCTAACAGGGGGCTGGACAGATACGCAGTATTTT. The entire variable domain, with the stretches around the CDR3 drawn from the reference TRBV19 and TRBJ2-3 proteins, is DGGITQSPKYLFRKEGQNVTLSCEQNLNHDAMYWYRQDPGQGLRLIYYSQIVNDFQKGDIAEGYSVSREKKESFPLTVTSAQKNPTAFYLCASSPLTGGWTDTQYFGPGTRLTVL.